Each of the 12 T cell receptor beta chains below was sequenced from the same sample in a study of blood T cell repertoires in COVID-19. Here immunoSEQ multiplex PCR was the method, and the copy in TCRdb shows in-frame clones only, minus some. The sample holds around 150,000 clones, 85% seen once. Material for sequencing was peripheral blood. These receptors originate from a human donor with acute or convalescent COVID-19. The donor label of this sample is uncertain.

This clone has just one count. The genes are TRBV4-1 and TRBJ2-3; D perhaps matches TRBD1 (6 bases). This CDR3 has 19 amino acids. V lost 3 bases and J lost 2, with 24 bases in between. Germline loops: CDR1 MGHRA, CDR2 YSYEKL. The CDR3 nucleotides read TGCGCCAGCAGCCATGGGTTTACAGGGTACGGGACACACACAGATACGCAGTATTTT. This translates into CASSHGFTGYGTHTDTQYF.

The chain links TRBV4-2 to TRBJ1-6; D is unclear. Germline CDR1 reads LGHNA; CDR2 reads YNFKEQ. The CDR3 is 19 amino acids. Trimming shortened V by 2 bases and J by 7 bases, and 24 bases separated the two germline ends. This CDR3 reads CASSQRLISGDLPNSPLHF. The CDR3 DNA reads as TGTGCCAGCAGCCAAAGGCTAATATCCGGGGATCTTCCAAATTCACCCCTCCACTTT.

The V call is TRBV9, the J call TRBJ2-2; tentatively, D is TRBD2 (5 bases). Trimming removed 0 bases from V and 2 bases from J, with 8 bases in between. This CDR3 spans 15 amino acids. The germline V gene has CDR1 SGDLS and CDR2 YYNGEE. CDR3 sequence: CASSVDPSNTGELFF. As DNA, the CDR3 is TGTGCCAGCAGCGTAGATCCTAGCAACACCGGGGAGCTGTTTTTT.

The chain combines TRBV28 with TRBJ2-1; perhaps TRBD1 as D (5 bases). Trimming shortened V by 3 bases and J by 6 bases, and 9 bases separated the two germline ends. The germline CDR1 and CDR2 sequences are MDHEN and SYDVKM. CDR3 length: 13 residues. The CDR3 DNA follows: TGTGCCAGCAGTTTGACAGTTCTCAATGAGCAGTTCTTC. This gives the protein CASSLTVLNEQFF.

The CDR3 is CASSSGQGREPLHF. For the CDR3, the DNA is TGTGCCAGCAGCTCCGGACAGGGGAGGGAACCCCTCCACTTT. This chain uses TRBV9 with TRBJ1-6; 9 nucleotides agree with TRBD1. J gave up 12 bases and V 4 bases, and 8 bases lay outside the gene matches. The CDR3 has 14 residues. Germline V gene data show CDR1 as SGDLS and CDR2 as YYNGEE.

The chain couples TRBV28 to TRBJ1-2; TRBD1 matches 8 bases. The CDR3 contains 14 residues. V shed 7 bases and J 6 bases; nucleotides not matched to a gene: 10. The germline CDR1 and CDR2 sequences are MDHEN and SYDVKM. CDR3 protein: CASISPGQADGYTF. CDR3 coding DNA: TGTGCCAGCATCTCGCCGGGACAGGCGGATGGCTACACCTTC.

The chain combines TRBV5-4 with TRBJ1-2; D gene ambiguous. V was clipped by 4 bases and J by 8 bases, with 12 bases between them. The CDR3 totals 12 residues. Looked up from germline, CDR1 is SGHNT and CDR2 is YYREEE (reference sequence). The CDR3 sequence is CASSQDSRGYTF. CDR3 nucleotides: TGTGCCAGCAGCCAAGACTCCCGAGGCTACACCTTC.

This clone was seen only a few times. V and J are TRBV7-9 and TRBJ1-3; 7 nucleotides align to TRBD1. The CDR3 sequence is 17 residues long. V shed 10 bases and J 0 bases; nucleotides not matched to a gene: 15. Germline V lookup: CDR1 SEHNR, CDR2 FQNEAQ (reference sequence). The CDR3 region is CATQDMTGINSGNTIYF. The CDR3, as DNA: TGTGCCACCCAAGATATGACAGGGATTAACTCTGGAAACACCATATATTTT.

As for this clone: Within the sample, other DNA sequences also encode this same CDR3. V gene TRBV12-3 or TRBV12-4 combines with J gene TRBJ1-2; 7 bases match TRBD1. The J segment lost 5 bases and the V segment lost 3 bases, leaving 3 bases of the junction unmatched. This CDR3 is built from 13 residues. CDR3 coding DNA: TGTGCCAGCAGTTTGGGACAGCCATATGGCTACACCTTC. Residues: CASSLGQPYGYTF.

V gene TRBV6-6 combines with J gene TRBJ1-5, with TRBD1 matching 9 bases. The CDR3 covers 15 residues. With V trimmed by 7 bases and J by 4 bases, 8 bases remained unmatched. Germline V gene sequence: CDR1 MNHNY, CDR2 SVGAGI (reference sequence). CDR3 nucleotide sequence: TGTGCCAGCATCTCGGGACAGGGTGAAAATCAGCCCCAGCATTTT. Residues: CASISGQGENQPQHF.

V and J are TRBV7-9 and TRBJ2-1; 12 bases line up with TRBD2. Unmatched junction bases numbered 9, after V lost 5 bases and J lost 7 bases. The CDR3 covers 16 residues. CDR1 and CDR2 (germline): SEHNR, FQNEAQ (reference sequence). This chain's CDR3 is CASSRLAGEVANEQFF. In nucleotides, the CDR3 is TGTGCCAGCAGCCGACTAGCGGGGGAAGTGGCGAATGAGCAGTTCTTC.

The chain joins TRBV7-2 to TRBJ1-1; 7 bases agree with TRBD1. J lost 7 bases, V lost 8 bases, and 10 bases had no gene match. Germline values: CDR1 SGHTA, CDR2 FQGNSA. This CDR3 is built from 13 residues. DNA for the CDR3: TGTGCCAGCCGCACAGGGGCTGGGAGTGAAGCTTTCTTT. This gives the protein CASRTGAGSEAFF.